This T cell receptor beta chain was sequenced during a study of cytomegalovirus exposure and HLA in healthy donors. The study, taken as a whole, reports: A later analysis linked about 17,000 TCR beta sequences to HLA alleles at 0.05 false discovery rate.

Those who donated were healthy bone marrow donors. PCR primers comprised 60 Vbeta and 13 Jbeta primers. Data came from immunoSEQ multiplex PCR; TCRdb stores just in-frame clones and leaves some out. The data show 50,000 to 60,000 clones, 70% to 80% seen once. In its sample, this clone was seen once. The antigen is undetermined. V lost 1 base to trimming and J lost 9 bases; unmatched junction nucleotides: 5. The germline gives CDR1 MRHNA, CDR2 SNTAGT. The CDR3 covers 13 residues. Sequenced: PBMCs. V is TRBV6-4 and J is TRBJ1-1; TRBD1 aligns across 7 bases. The TCR was taken from a female donor in good health and CMV-seronegative. The CDR3 spells CASSDLEGAKAFF. The CDR3 DNA is TGTGCCAGCAGTGACTTGGAGGGGGCAAAAGCTTTCTTT.